Listed below are T cell receptor beta chains from one sample, sequenced in a study of T-cell reconstitution after alpha-beta-depleted transplantation in children. TCRdb used MiXCR to reprocess the PCR reads, holding one entry per CDR3 protein. The sample records 700,000 to 850,000 distinct CDR3 sequences, around 15% being singletons. Sequencing used PBMCs, mostly from graft donor cells, obtained 360 days after TCRalphabeta/CD19-depleted stem cell transplant. These receptors were collected from a male patient aged 10 to 17 who had a stem cell transplant for acute lymphoblastic leukemia, so the T cells may come from the graft donor. The conserved cysteine and the conserved F or W are not part of the CDR3 here.

J gene	V gene	CDR3 protein
TRBJ2-3	TRBV5-1	ASSLDGLEADTQY
TRBJ2-7	TRBV2	ASRHRFGGTPSYEQY
TRBJ2-5	TRBV24-1	ATSVAGQSETQY
TRBJ2-7	TRBV20-1	SARNPGINSYEQY
TRBJ2-3	TRBV11-2	ASSLRTGLGTDTQY
TRBJ2-4	TRBV27	ASSSTAREAKNIQY
TRBJ2-4	TRBV11-2	ASSPMARLTLGGKNIQY
TRBJ2-7	TRBV5-6	ATSHSASGYEQY
TRBJ2-1	TRBV7-2	ASSFFMAVNEQF
TRBJ1-3	TRBV28	ASRKQGSSGNTIY
TRBJ2-5	TRBV12-3/TRBV12-4	ASSSLDSLGEGTQY
TRBJ2-1	TRBV20-1	SARPSGLAGGHPEQF
TRBJ2-1	TRBV29-1	SVEDLQGLYNEQF
TRBJ2-3	TRBV24-1	ATSGGTTQY
TRBJ2-6	TRBV20-1	SARGTAESGANVLT
TRBJ2-2	TRBV29-1	SVEDRRHINTGELF
TRBJ2-7	TRBV24-1	ATSGSGQGAYEQY